These 5 T cell receptor beta chains came from one sample sequenced in a study of CD8 T cells in ankylosing spondylitis. MiXCR, run by TCRdb on the 5' RACE reads, gives a single entry per CDR3 protein. The top ten hold more than 15% of the sample, which has 150,000 to 250,000 distinct CDR3 sequences, over 10% seen once. The sequenced material came from blood, either unsorted or a sorted T cell fraction (not recorded which). The source is a male donor with ankylosing spondylitis or in good health (not recorded which).

This clonotype was found many times. The chain couples TRBV27 to TRBJ1-2, with D possibly being TRBD1 (5 bases). This CDR3 contains 14 residues. Germline CDR1 reads MNHEY; CDR2 reads SMNVEV (reference sequence). V lost 0 bases and J 5 bases, leaving 10 bases between the germline ends. CDR3 coding DNA: TGTGCCAGCAGTTTATCGGCAGGGTATTATGGCTACACCTTC. Translation gives CASSLSAGYYGYTF.

This chain uses TRBV7-9 with TRBJ2-3; TRBD2 agrees at 8 bases. The CDR3 spans 16 residues. Germline V gives CDR1 SEHNR, CDR2 FQNEAQ (reference sequence). V was pared by 6 bases and J by 3 bases, with 11 bases of the junction left unmatched. Written as DNA, the CDR3 is TGTGCCAGCAGTTCCTTGGACGGGAGGGCGACAGATACGCAGTATTTT. It specifies CASSSLDGRATDTQYF. The entire variable domain, with the rest obtained from reference TRBV7-9 and TRBJ2-3, is as follows: DTGVSQNPRHKITKRGQNVTFRCDPISEHNRLYWYRQTLGQGPEFLTYFQNEAQLEKSRLLSDRFSAERPKGSFSTLEIQRTEQGDSAMYLCASSSLDGRATDTQYFGPGTRLTVL.

Many counts were recorded for this clonotype. The chain carries TRBV12-3 or TRBV12-4 and TRBJ2-7, with 11 bases lining up with TRBD1. This CDR3 is 13 amino acids long. Germline trimming cut 3 bases from V and 9 bases from J; bases unmatched to any gene: 4. The CDR3 here is CASSFGTGGVQYF. The CDR3 coding sequence is TGTGCCAGCAGTTTTGGGACAGGGGGAGTGCAGTACTTC.

The chain is built from TRBV10-2 and TRBJ2-7; no reliable D call. This CDR3 region has 13 residues. Germline loops: CDR1 WSHSY, CDR2 SAAADI. Between the trimmed V and J ends, which lost 0 bases and 6 bases, there was a span of 9 bases. As DNA, the CDR3 is TGCGCCAGCAGTGAGTCAGGCGGCTCCGAGCAGTACTTC. This codes for CASSESGGSEQYF.

In its sample, this clonotype was seen a few times. V is TRBV12-3 or TRBV12-4 and J is TRBJ1-5; possibly TRBD1 for D (5 bases). The CDR3 has 15 residues. With 2 bases removed from V and 0 bases from J, the gap between germline ends came to 8 bases. The CDR3 loop reads CASSLTRASNQPQHF. CDR3 nucleotides: TGTGCCAGCAGTTTAACCAGGGCTAGCAATCAGCCCCAGCATTTT.